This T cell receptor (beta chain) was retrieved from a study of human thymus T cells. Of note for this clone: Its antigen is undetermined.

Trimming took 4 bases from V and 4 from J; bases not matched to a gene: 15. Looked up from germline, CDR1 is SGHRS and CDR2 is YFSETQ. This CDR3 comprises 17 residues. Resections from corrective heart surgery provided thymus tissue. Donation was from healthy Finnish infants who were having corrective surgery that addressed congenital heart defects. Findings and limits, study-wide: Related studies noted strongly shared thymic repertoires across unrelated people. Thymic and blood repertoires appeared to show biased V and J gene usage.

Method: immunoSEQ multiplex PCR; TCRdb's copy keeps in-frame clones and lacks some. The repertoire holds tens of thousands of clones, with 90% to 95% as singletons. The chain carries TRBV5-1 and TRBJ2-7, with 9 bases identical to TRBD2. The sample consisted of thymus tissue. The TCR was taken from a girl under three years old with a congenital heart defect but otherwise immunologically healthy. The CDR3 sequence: CASSPQASGVGGYEQYF. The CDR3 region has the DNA TGCGCCAGCAGCCCCCAGGCTAGCGGGGTCGGGGGATACGAGCAGTACTTC.